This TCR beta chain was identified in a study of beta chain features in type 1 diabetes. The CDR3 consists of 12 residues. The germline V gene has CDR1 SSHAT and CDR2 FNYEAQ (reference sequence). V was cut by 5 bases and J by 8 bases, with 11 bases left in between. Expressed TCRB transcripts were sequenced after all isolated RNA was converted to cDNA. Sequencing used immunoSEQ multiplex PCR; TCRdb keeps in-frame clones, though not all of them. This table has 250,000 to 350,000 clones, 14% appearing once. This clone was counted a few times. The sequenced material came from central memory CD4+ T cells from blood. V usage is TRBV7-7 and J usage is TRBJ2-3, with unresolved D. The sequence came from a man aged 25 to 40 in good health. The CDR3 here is CASSPGLGTQYF. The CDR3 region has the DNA TGTGCCAGCAGCCCTGGGCTAGGTACGCAGTATTTT.